This T cell receptor (beta chain) was identified during a study of T cell responses to AZD1222 COVID-19 vaccine. General observations from the study: With dominance at 160-218 and 743-854, vaccine-associated CD4 TCRs spanned spike.

Comment on this clone: What it binds is not known.

Assay: immunoSEQ multiplex PCR; the TCRdb copy retains only in-frame clones and omits some. Among 150,000 to 200,000 clones listed, 87% were seen once. V lost 3 bases to trimming and J lost 3 bases; unmatched junction nucleotides: 10. Germline-derived CDR1 and CDR2 are LGHDT and YNNKEL (reference sequence). CDR3 length: 16 residues. This receptor was obtained from an adult in good health. V is TRBV3-1 (or the pseudogene TRBV3-2) and J is TRBJ1-1, with 7 bases matching TRBD1. The sample consisted of peripheral blood, taken on day 0 of MenACWY control vaccination. The CDR3 here is CASSQERGRGDTEAFF. For the CDR3, the DNA is TGTGCCAGCAGCCAGGAAAGGGGGCGCGGGGACACTGAAGCTTTCTTT.